One sample yielded the 19 T cell receptor beta chains listed below, sequenced in a study of T-cell memory formation after mild COVID-19. Each CDR3 protein is one row after TCRdb ran MiXCR on the 5' RACE reads. The sample includes about 430,000 distinct CDR3 sequences, roughly 26% of them seen just once. The sample comprised PBMCs or a T cell subset sorted from them (not recorded which). Receptor source: an adult woman who had mild COVID-19 (a few samples of this study predate the infection). Cell type and time point are not known.

This clonotype was seen more than once but under ten times. The rearrangement uses TRBV5-1 and TRBJ1-5; D gene uncertain. CDR1 SGHRS and CDR2 YFSETQ come from the germline V gene. V shed 0 bases and J shed 8 bases, with 9 bases lying between them. The CDR3 sequence is 13 residues long. CDR3 sequence: CASSLVRGEPQHF. The CDR3 DNA sequence: TGCGCCAGCAGCTTGGTTCGCGGGGAGCCCCAGCATTTT.

J is TRBJ2-5 and V is TRBV14; D unclear. Trimming removed 4 bases from V and 5 bases from J, with 11 bases in between. The CDR3 is made up of 13 amino acids. The germline CDR1 and CDR2 sequences are SGHDN and FVKESK. CDR3 DNA: TGTGCCAGCAGCCCCAGGTTCCGGGAGACCCAGTACTTC. This codes for CASSPRFRETQYF.

The gene calls are TRBV2 and TRBJ2-1; 14 bases map to TRBD2. The CDR3 is 19 residues long. V was clipped by 3 bases and J by 0 bases; unmatched bases: 7. The germline V gene has CDR1 SNHLY and CDR2 FYNNEI. The CDR3 protein is CASSEWGTSGGSSYNEQFF. DNA for the CDR3: TGTGCCAGCAGTGAGTGGGGGACTAGCGGGGGTAGCTCCTACAATGAGCAGTTCTTC.

This chain joins TRBV7-2 and TRBJ2-7, with D perhaps matching TRBD2 (5 bases). Germline CDR1 reads SGHTA; CDR2 reads FQGNSA. CDR3 length: 15 residues. Trimming left V 5 bases short and J 0 bases short, with 14 bases between. CDR3 region: CASSPRRVSSYEQYF. CDR3 in DNA: TGTGCCAGCAGCCCGAGGCGGGTGAGCTCCTACGAGCAGTACTTC.

This clonotype turned up a few times. The gene calls are TRBV15 and TRBJ1-2; 10 nucleotides align to TRBD1. The germline V gene has CDR1 LNHNV and CDR2 YYDKDF (reference sequence). The CDR3 consists of 17 residues. Germline trimming cut 5 bases from V and 6 bases from J; bases unmatched to any gene: 15. The chain's CDR3 is CATSSRPGTGEADGYTF. CDR3 coding DNA: TGTGCCACCAGCTCCCGTCCCGGGACAGGGGAGGCGGATGGCTACACCTTC.

At least ten counts were recorded for this clonotype. This chain joins TRBV5-5 and TRBJ2-3, with D perhaps TRBD2 (5 bases). The germline V and J ends were trimmed by 3 bases and 6 bases, with 14 bases remaining between them. CDR1 and CDR2 from the germline V gene are SGHKS and YYEKEE (reference sequence). This CDR3 is built from 14 residues. CDR3 in amino acids: CASSSRSGYDTQYF. CDR3 nucleotide sequence: TGTGCCAGCAGCTCCAGGTCGGGGTACGATACGCAGTATTTT.

The chain uses TRBV7-8 and TRBJ1-1; a possible D gene is TRBD1 (5 bases). CDR1 is SGHVS, CDR2 FQNEAQ, per germline. Trimming took off 6 bases at V and 3 bases at J, with 20 bases between the two ends. The CDR3 sequence is 16 residues long. The CDR3 DNA is TGTGCCAGCAGGGAGGGGAAAGGGGTTAAACACACTGAAGCTTTCTTT. It encodes CASREGKGVKHTEAFF.

The chain recombines TRBV27 with TRBJ1-2, with unresolved D. The CDR3 has 14 residues. Trimming took off 3 bases at V and 6 bases at J, with 14 bases between the two ends. Per germline, CDR1 MNHEY and CDR2 SMNVEV (reference sequence). CDR3 in DNA: TGTGCCAGCAGTTTTGGACGGAACTCTGATGGCTACACCTTC. It specifies CASSFGRNSDGYTF.

This clonotype was found a few times. The V and J genes are TRBV11-3 and TRBJ1-2; 8 bases match TRBD1. V lost 4 bases, J lost 4 bases, and 5 bases stayed unmatched. CDR1 is SGHNT, CDR2 YENEEA, per germline. The CDR3 runs to 14 residues. The CDR3 nucleotides read TGTGCCAGCAGCTCTGGACAGGGCGCCTATGGCTACACCTTC. It specifies CASSSGQGAYGYTF.

This clonotype is a singleton in its sample. The gene calls are TRBV5-4 and TRBJ1-3; D is ambiguous. This CDR3 region has 14 residues. Germline V gene lookup returns CDR1 SGHNT and CDR2 YYREEE (reference sequence). V was clipped by 4 bases and J by 0 bases, with 8 bases between them. The CDR3 nucleotides are TGTGCCAGCAGCACCCGGCCCTCTGGAAACACCATATATTTT. Translated: CASSTRPSGNTIYF.

J is TRBJ2-4 and V is TRBV20-1; 7 nucleotides align to TRBD1. After removal of 7 bases from V and 9 bases from J, the junction contained 18 bases not matched to a gene. Germline CDR1 DFQATT, CDR2 SNEGSKA (reference sequence). This CDR3 spans 15 amino acids. The CDR3 here is CSVYRGLTIEGIQYF. The CDR3 nucleotides are TGCAGTGTCTACAGGGGCCTAACGATTGAGGGCATTCAGTACTTC.

The chain couples TRBV11-2 to TRBJ2-5, with TRBD1 as a possible D gene (6 bases). The germline V gene has CDR1 SGHAT and CDR2 FQNNGV. The CDR3 spans 14 residues. The germline V and J ends were trimmed by 5 bases and 4 bases, with 14 bases remaining between them. The DNA of the CDR3 is TGTGCCAGCAGCGCCGCTAGGGGGTCAGAGACCCAGTACTTC. Translated: CASSAARGSETQYF.

This clonotype was counted only a few times. The rearrangement joins TRBV3-1 to TRBJ1-1; no clear D. Germline CDR1 and CDR2: LGHDT and YNNKEL (reference sequence). This CDR3 contains 11 residues. Between the trimmed V and J ends, which lost 8 bases and 4 bases, there was a span of 8 bases. As DNA, the CDR3 is TGTGCCAGCCAAGGGCCCACTGAAGCTTTCTTT. It codes for CASQGPTEAFF.

This clonotype was seen more than once but under ten times. The chain employs TRBV12-3 or TRBV12-4 and TRBJ2-7; 9 bases fit TRBD1. The CDR3 has 17 residues. Trimming cost V 6 bases and J 1 base; bases outside gene matches: 13. For the CDR3, the DNA is TGTGCCAGCAGGGGAGCGGGCGGACAGGGGTCATCCTACGAGCAGTACTTC. As protein: CASRGAGGQGSSYEQYF.

V is TRBV6-5 and J is TRBJ1-2; D is perhaps TRBD1 (6 bases). Looked up from germline, CDR1 is MNHEY and CDR2 is SVGAGI. CDR3 size: 12 residues. The V gene lost 5 bases and the J gene lost 8 bases, with 12 bases spanning the gap. CDR3 residues: CASSNDRSGYTF. In nucleotides, the CDR3 is TGTGCCAGCAGTAACGACAGGAGCGGCTACACCTTC.

The chain joins TRBV20-1 to TRBJ1-2; no reliable D call. V was pared by 0 bases and J by 6 bases, with 8 bases between. CDR3 length: 12 residues. Germline CDR1 and CDR2: DFQATT and SNEGSKA (reference sequence). CDR3 nucleotide sequence: TGCAGTGCTAGAGACCCTAGGGATGGCTACACCTTC. Amino acids: CSARDPRDGYTF.

The chain recombines TRBV6-2 or TRBV6-3 with TRBJ2-1, with D perhaps matching TRBD1 or TRBD2 (5 bases each). The V gene's germline CDR1 is MNHEY and CDR2 SVGEGT. This CDR3 contains 14 residues. Trimming removed 2 bases at V and 5 bases at J, with 10 bases between. CDR3 DNA: TGTGCCAGCAGTTACGAGGGACGCCACAATGAGCAGTTCTTC. Encoded protein: CASSYEGRHNEQFF.

This clonotype was observed at least ten times. V usage is TRBV4-1 and J usage is TRBJ1-6; weak D call: TRBD1 (5 bases). CDR1 MGHRA and CDR2 YSYEKL come from the germline V gene. The CDR3 has 15 residues. Trimming removed 0 bases from V and 11 bases from J, with 14 bases in between. Here the CDR3 DNA reads TGCGCCAGCAGCCAAGATCGTGCGGGGCGAACACCCCTCCACTTT. Translation: CASSQDRAGRTPLHF.

This clonotype was counted between two and nine times. V and J are TRBV5-1 and TRBJ2-1; 11 bases fit TRBD1. This CDR3 comprises 14 residues. The germline V gene has CDR1 SGHRS and CDR2 YFSETQ. Trimming cost V 5 bases and J 16 bases; bases outside gene matches: 14. The CDR3, as DNA: TGCGCCAGCAGTTCTAACCCGGGACAGGGGGTTAATTTCTTC. Translated: CASSSNPGQGVNFF.